This T cell receptor (beta chain) was sequenced for a study of response to subunit inactivated influenza vaccine. General study results and limits: Authors suggested few new T cells are recruited by each seasonal influenza vaccination.

TCRdb re-derived calls from the RT-PCR reads in MiXCR, one entry per CDR3 protein. The sample lists hundreds of thousands of distinct CDR3 sequences; roughly 20% were seen once. This clonotype was recorded at least ten times. What it recognizes is unknown. The source is a man in his fifties who received an inactivated influenza vaccine. The input for sequencing was PBMCs from blood, taken more than 4 days after vaccination.

The CDR3 DNA is TGCGCCAGCAGCTTCGACCCTTTGGGACAGGGACCATTTCTAGCCAAAAACATTCAGTACTTC. Translated, it gives CASSFDPLGQGPFLAKNIQYF. The genes are TRBV5-1 and TRBJ2-4, with 9 bases identical to TRBD1. Germline V gene sequence: CDR1 SGHRS, CDR2 YFSETQ. V lost 2 bases to trimming and J lost 0 bases; unmatched junction nucleotides: 18. CDR3 size: 21 residues.